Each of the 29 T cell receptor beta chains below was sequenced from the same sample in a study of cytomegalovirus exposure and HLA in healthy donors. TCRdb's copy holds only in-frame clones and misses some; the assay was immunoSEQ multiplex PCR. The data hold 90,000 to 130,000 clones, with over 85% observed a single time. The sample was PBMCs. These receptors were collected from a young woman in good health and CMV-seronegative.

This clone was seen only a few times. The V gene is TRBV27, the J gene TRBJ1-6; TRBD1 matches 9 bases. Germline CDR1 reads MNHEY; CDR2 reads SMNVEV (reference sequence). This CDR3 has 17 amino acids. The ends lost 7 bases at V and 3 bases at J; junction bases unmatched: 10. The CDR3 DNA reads TGTGCCAGCAAGGGACAGGGAATTGGTTACTATAATTCACCCCTCCACTTT. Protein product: CASKGQGIGYYNSPLHF.

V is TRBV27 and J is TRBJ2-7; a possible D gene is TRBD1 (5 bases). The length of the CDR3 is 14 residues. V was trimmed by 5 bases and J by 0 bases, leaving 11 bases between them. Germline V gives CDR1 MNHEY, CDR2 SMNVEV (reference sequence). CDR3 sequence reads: CASSTGPRSYEQYF. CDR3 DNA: TGTGCCAGCAGTACAGGCCCTCGCTCCTACGAGCAGTACTTC.

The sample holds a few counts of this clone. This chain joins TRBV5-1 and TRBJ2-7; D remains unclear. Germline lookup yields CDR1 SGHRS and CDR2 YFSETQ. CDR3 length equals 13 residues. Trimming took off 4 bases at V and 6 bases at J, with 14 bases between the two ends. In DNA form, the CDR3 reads TGCGCCAGCAGCCCCTCCCTCATTAGCGAGCAGTACTTC. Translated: CASSPSLISEQYF.

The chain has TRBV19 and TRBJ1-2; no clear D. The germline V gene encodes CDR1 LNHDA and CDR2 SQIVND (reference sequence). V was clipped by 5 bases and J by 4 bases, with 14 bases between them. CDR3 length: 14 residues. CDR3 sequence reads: CASSVSTGTYGYTF. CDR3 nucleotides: TGTGCCAGTAGTGTATCGACGGGAACCTATGGCTACACCTTC. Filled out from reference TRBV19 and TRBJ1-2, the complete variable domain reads DGGITQSPKYLFRKEGQNVTLSCEQNLNHDAMYWYRQDPGQGLRLIYYSQIVNDFQKGDIAEGYSVSREKKESFPLTVTSAQKNPTAFYLCASSVSTGTYGYTFGSGTRLTVV.

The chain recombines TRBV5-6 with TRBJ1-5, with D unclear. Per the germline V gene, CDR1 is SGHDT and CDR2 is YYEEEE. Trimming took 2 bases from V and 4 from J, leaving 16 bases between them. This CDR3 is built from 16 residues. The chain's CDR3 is CASSFSKEARNQPQHF. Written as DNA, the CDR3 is TGTGCCAGCAGCTTTTCCAAGGAGGCTAGGAATCAGCCCCAGCATTTT.

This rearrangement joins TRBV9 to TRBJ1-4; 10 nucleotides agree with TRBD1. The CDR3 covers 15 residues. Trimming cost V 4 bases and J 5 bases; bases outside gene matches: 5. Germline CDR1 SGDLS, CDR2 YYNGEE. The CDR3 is CASSPRTGGNEKLFF. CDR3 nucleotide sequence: TGTGCCAGCAGCCCACGGACAGGGGGAAATGAAAAACTGTTTTTT.

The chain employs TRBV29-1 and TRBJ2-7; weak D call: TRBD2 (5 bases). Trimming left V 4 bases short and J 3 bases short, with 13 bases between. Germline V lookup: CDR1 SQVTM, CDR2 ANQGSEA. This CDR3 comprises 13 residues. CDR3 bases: TGCAGCGTTGCCGGGATCGGACTCTACGAGCAGTACTTC. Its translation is CSVAGIGLYEQYF.

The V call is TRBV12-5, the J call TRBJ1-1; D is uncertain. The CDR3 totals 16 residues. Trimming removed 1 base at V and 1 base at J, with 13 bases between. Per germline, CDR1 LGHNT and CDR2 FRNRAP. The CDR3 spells CASGLATGVSNTEAFF. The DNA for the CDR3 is TGTGCTAGTGGTTTGGCCACGGGTGTATCGAACACTGAAGCTTTCTTT.

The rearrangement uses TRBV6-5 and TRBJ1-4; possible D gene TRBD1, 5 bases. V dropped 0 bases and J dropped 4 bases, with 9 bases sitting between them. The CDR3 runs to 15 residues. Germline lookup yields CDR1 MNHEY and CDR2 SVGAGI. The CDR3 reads CASSYSTGGNEKLFF. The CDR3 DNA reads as TGTGCCAGCAGTTACTCTACCGGGGGTAATGAAAAACTGTTTTTT.

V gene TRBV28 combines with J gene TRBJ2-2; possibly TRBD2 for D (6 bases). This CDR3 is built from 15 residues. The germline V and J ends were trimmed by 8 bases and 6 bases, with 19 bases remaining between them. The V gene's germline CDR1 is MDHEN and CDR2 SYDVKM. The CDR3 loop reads CASAEGGPKAGELFF. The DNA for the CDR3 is TGTGCCAGCGCGGAGGGTGGCCCCAAGGCCGGGGAGCTGTTTTTT.

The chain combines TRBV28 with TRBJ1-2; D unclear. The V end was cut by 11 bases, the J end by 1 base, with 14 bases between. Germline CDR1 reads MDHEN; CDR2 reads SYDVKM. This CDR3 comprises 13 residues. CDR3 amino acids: CASESAVNYGYTF. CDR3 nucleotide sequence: TGTGCCTCCGAGAGTGCGGTTAACTATGGCTACACCTTC.

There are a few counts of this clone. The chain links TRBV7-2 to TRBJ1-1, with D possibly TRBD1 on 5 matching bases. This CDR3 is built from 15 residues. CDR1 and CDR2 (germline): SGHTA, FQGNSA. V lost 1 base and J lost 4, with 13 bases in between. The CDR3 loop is CASSLDPGGGTEAFF. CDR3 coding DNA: TGTGCCAGCAGCTTAGATCCCGGCGGGGGCACTGAAGCTTTCTTT.

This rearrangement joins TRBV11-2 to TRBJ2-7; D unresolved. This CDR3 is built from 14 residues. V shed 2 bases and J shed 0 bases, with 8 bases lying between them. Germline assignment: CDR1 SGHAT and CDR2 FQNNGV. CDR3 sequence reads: CASSLTGFSYEQYF. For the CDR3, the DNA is TGTGCCAGCAGCTTAACGGGTTTCTCCTACGAGCAGTACTTC.

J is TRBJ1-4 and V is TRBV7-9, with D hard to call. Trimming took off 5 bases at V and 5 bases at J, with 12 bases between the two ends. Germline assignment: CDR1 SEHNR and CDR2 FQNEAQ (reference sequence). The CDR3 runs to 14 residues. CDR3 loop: CASSPGLRNEKLFF. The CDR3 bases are TGTGCCAGCAGCCCTGGACTGCGCAATGAAAAACTGTTTTTT.

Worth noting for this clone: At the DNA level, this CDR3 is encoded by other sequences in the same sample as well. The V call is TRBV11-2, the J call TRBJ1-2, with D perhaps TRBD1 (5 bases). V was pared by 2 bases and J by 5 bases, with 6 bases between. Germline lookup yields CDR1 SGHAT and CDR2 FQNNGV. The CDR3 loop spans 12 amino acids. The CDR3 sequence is CASSLTGYGYTF. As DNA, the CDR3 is TGTGCCAGCAGCTTAACAGGATATGGCTACACCTTC.

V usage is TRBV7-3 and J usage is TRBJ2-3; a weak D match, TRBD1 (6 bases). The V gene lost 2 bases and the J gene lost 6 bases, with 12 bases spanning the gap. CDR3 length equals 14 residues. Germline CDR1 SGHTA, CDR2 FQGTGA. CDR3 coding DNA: TGTGCCAGCAGCTTAGGGGCAGGGGTGGATACGCAGTATTTT. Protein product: CASSLGAGVDTQYF.

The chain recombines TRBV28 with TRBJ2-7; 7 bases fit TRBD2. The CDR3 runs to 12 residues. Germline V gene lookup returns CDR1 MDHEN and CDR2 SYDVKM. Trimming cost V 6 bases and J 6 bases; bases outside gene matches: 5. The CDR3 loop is CASRLGRSEQYF. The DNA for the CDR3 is TGTGCCAGCAGGCTCGGGAGGAGCGAGCAGTACTTC.

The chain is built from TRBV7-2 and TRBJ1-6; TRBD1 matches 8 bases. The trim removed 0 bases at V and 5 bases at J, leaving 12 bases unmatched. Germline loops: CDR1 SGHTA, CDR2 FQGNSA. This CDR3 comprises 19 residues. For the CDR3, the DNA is TGTGCCAGCAGCTTAGCCGGAGCAGGGGGCGCTTCAAATAATTCACCCCTCCACTTT. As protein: CASSLAGAGGASNNSPLHF.

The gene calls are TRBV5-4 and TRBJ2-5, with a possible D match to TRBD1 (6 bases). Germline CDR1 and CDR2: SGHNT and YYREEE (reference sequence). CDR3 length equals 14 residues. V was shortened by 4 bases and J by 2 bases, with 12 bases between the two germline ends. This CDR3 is CASSVKDSQETQYF. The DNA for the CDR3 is TGTGCCAGCAGCGTGAAGGACAGTCAAGAGACCCAGTACTTC.

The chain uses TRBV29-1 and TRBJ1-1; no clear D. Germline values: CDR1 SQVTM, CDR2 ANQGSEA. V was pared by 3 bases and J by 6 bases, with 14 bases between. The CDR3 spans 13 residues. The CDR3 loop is CSVDPTNGAEAFF. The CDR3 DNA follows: TGCAGCGTTGACCCGACTAACGGGGCTGAAGCTTTCTTT.

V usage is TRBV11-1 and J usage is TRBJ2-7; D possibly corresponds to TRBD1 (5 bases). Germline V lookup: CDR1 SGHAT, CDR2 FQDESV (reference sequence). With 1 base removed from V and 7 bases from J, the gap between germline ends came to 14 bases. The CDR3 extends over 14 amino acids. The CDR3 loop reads CASSLGRDGWEQYF. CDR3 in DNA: TGTGCCAGCAGCTTAGGCAGGGATGGATGGGAGCAGTACTTC.

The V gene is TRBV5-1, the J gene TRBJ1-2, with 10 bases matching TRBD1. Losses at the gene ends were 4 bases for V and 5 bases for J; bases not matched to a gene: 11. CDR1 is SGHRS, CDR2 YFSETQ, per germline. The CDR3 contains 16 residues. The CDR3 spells CASSKNPGQGIYGYTF. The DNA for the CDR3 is TGCGCCAGCAGCAAGAACCCGGGACAGGGGATTTATGGCTACACCTTC. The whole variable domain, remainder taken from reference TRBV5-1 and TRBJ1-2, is KAGVTQTPRYLIKTRGQQVTLSCSPISGHRSVSWYQQTPGQGLQFLFEYFSETQRNKGNFPGRFSGRQFSNSRSEMNVSTLELGDSALYLCASSKNPGQGIYGYTFGSGTRLTVV.

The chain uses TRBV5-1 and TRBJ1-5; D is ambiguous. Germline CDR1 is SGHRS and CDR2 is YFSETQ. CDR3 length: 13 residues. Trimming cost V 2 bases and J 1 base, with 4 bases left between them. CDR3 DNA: TGCGCCAGCAGCTTCGGGAGCAATCAGCCCCAGCATTTT. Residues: CASSFGSNQPQHF.

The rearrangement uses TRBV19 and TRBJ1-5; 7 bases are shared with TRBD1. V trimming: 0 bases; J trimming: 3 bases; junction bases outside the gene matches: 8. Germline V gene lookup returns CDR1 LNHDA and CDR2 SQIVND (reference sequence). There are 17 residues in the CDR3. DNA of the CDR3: TGTGCCAGTAGTATAGACCCGGACAGGCCTAACAATCAGCCCCAGCATTTT. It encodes CASSIDPDRPNNQPQHF.

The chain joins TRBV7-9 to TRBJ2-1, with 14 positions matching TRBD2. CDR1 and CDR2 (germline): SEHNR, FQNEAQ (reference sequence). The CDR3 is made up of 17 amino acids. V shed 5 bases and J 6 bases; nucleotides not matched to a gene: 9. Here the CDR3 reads CASSAPGTSGSINEQFF. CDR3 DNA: TGTGCCAGCAGCGCACCCGGGACTAGCGGGAGTATCAATGAGCAGTTCTTC.

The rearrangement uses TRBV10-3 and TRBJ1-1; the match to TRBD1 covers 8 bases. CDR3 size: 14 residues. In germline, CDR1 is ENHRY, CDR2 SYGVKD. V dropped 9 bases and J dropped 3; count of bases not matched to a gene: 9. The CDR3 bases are TGTGCCATTAGCAAGACAGGGGCGGACACTGAAGCTTTCTTT. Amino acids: CAISKTGADTEAFF.

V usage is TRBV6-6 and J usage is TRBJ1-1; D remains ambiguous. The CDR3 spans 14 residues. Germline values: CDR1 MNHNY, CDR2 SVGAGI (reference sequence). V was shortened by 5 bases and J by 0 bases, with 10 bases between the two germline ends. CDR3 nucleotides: TGTGCCAGCAGTGTGCGGGCGGTGAACACTGAAGCTTTCTTT. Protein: CASSVRAVNTEAFF.

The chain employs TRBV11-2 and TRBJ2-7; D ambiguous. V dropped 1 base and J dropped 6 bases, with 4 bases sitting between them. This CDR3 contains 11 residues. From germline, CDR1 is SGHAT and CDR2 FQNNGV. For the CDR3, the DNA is TGTGCCAGCAGCTTAGGGCCCGAGCAGTACTTC. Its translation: CASSLGPEQYF.

CDR3 bases: TGTGCCAGCAGCCGGGACAGCGAAGAGACCCAGTACTTC. Translating it yields CASSRDSEETQYF. The V and J genes are TRBV7-3 and TRBJ2-5; 7 positions match TRBD1. The germline CDR1 and CDR2 sequences are SGHTA and FQGTGA. Trimming removed 5 bases from V and 3 bases from J; junction bases left unmatched: 3. The CDR3 is made up of 13 amino acids.